This T cell receptor (beta chain) appears in the sequencing data of a study of shared clonotypes between healthy human individuals (TCRdb year 2020). Background on the whole study: The cohort comprised two women and a few men aged 18 to 49 years. To increase sequencing depth and limit assay-specific biases, different laboratories used diverse techniques to prepare libraries and sequence TCR repertoires. Between about 0.8 and 9.5 billion PBMCs per donor were obtained by leukapheresis. To estimate repertoire size and how much clonotypes are shared between individuals, the study performed deep sequencing of blood TCR repertoires from 4 to 6 healthy adults. Per donor, three plates each were used for CD4 naive and CD4 memory, two for CD8 naive, and one for CD8 memory.

CDR1 SNHLY and CDR2 FYNNEI are derived from the germline V gene. From its cysteine to its phenylalanine, the CDR3 spans 12 amino acids. The read is trimmed to its CDR3 DNA, 36 bases read in frame from base 1. V is cut by 3 bases and J by 7 bases, and the space between the germline ends is 9 bases. Overall study results and their limits: Because the study included only a small number of donors, the genetic and exposure-history diversity represented was limited. Even with the large sequencing depth, rarefaction of the sorted-subset datasets indicated that sequencing was incomplete. Based on pairwise subsampling, the degree of clonotype sharing among donors was expected to be affected by sequencing depth. Sampling was restricted to blood, and TCR repertoires in tissue are likely to differ from TCR repertoires in blood. Clonotypes shared by all four sorted-subset donors showed higher generation probabilities than non-shared clonotypes. When a handful of donors were compared, the shared fraction of clonotypes was roughly 5% for naive CD4, more than 3% for naive CD8, 2% to 2.5% for memory CD4, and less than 0.5% for memory CD8. Larger estimated clonotype richness was generally found for naive subsets than for memory subsets.

Using the deep immunoSEQ assay, multiplex PCR amplified TCR CDR3 regions from genomic DNA. For each cell subset, the extracted genomic DNA was distributed evenly across all wells of several immunoSEQ 96-well plates, and each plate served as one replicate. For sorted subsets, about 0.2 ug genomic DNA, equal to 25,000 to 35,000 T cell genomes, was loaded into each replicate PCR. Purified libraries were quantified with a Qubit 3.0 fluorometer, sized on a Bioanalyzer 2100, and re-quantified with the KAPA Library Quantification kit. A separate single-read 150-cycle Illumina NextSeq 550 flow cell was used to sequence each immunoSEQ 96-well plate. In the original analysis: The immunoSEQ output contained only junctional sequences without quality scores, so filtering could not match that applied to full-length reads. Sequences were annotated with PyIR, a Python wrapper for IgBLAST v1.9, and V/J genes and CDR3 were assigned using IMGT germline references. Reads were filtered out if the reads had weak V/J assignments (E-value above 1e-6), no CDR3, stop codons, out-of-frame junctions, or ambiguous translated residues. V3J clonotypes were defined as sequences sharing the same inferred V gene, J gene, and CDR3 amino acid sequence. Percentage overlap between repertoires was computed as shared unique clonotypes divided by the size of the smaller repertoire. Repertoire richness was assessed with RTK rarefaction, the Chao1 estimator, and Recon v2.1 estimates of unobserved clonotypes. For all TCRbeta clonotypes obtained by the gDNA method from a few donors, generation probabilities were computed with OLGA. The table was pulled from immuneACCESS by TCRdb, which kept in-frame rearrangements only. Such tables lose some clones; where checked, under half of the loss comes from unresolved V genes, and the rest has no known cause. V and J calls and clone size are given by that table; D and trimming were obtained from the DNA. This sample has hundreds of thousands of clones in its table, and roughly 70% of those were observed once. 1.5% to 2% of the sample goes to the ten largest clones.

Healthy HIV-negative adults with no recently reported acute infections or vaccinations were included as donors. Every donor was a Caucasian adult living in Nashville, Tennessee, USA. CD4+ T cells were enriched by magnetic negative selection; naive cells were then positively selected on CD45RA, and the negative fraction formed the memory subset. Blood was collected by leukapheresis, and PBMCs were isolated by Ficoll-Histopaque density gradient centrifugation and then cryopreserved in liquid nitrogen vapor phase. Purity and quantity of every magnetically sorted T cell population were checked by analytical flow cytometry. Genomic DNA was isolated from each sorted fraction and quantified by UV absorbance on a Nanodrop 2000c. Regarding this clone: This clone's antigen is unknown. Per-base quality was not reported, and no clone a single base away is much larger than it.

Sequencing input: memory CD4+ T cells sorted from blood. The cell subset or site label here, explained by the study, means: CD45RA-negative fraction. Rearrangement joined TRBV2 to TRBJ1-2; the D gene is not confidently resolved. This clonotype originated in a woman under 40 in good health. CDR3 protein: CASSERGSGYTF. The sequence in DNA is TGTGCCAGCAGTGAGCGTGGCTCTGGCTACACCTTC. The full variable domain, completed from the reference TRBV2 and TRBJ1-2 proteins outside the CDR3, reads EPEVTQTPSHQVTQMGQEVILRCVPISNHLYFYWYRQILGQKVEFLVSFYNNEISEKSEIFDDQFSVERPDGSNFTLKIRSTKLEDSAMYFCASSERGSGYTFGSGTRLTVV.